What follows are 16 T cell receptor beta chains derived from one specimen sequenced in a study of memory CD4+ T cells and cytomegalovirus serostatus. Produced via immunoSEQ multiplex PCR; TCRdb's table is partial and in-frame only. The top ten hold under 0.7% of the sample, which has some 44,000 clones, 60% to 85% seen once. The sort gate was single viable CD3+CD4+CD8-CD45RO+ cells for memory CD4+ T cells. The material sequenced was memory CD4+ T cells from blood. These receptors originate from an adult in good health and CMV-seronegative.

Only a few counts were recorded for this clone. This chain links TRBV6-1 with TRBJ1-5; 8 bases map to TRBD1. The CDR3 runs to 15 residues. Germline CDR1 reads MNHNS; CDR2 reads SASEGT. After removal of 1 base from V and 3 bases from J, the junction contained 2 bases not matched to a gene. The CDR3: CASSEDRGNNQPQHF. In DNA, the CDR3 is TGTGCCAGCAGTGAAGACAGGGGGAACAATCAGCCCCAGCATTTT.

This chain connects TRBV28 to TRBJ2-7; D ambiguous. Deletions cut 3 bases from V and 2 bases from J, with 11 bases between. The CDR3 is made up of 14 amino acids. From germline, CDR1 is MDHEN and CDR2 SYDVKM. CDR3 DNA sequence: TGTGCCAGCAGTTTGAGTCGGCCCCCCTACGAGCAGTACTTC. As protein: CASSLSRPPYEQYF.

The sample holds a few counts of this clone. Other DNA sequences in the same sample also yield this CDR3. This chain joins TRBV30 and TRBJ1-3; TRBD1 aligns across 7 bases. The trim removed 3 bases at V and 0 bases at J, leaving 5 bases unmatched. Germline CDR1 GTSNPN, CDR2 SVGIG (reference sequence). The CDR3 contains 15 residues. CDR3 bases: TGTGCCTGGAGCCGGGACAGCGGCTCTGGAAACACCATATATTTT. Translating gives CAWSRDSGSGNTIYF.

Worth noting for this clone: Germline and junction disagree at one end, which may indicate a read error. CDR3 nucleotide sequence: TGTGCCAGCAGCTTGGGTGGATTAGGACTAGCGGGGCTACGAAACTTC. Protein: CASSLGGLGLAGLRNF. The chain uses TRBV5-8 and TRBJ2-7; 12 bases map to TRBD2. The CDR3 covers 16 residues. Germline assignment: CDR1 SGHTS and CDR2 YDEGEE.

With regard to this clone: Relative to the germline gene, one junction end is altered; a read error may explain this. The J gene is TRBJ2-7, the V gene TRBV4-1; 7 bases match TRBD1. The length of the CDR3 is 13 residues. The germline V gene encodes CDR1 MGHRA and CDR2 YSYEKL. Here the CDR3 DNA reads TGCGCCAGCAGCCTAGAATTAAAGGGACAGTTGCACTTC. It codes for CASSLELKGQLHF.

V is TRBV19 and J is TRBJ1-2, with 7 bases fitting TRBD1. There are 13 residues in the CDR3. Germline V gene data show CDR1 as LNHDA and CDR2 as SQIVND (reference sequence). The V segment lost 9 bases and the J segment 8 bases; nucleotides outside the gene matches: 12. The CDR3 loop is CASDIPGQIGYTF. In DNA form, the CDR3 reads TGTGCCAGCGACATTCCGGGACAGATCGGCTACACCTTC.

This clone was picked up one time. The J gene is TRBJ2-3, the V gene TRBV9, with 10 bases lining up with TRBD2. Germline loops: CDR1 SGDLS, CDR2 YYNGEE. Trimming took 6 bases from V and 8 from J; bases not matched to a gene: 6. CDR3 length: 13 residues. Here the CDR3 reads CASKSGGAGTQYF. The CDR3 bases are TGTGCCAGCAAAAGCGGGGGGGCTGGTACGCAGTATTTT.

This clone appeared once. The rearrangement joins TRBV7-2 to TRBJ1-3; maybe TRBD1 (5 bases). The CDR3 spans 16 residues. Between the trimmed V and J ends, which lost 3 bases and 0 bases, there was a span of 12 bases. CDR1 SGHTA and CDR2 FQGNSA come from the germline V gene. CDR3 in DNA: TGTGCCAGCAGCTTGGTAAACCAGGGCTCTGGAAACACCATATATTTT. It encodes CASSLVNQGSGNTIYF.

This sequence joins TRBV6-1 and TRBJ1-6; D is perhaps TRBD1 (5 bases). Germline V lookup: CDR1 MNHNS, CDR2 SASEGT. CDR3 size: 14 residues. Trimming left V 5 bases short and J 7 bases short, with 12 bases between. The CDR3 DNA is TGTGCCAGCAGTCACGGGACGAAGAATTCACCCCTCCACTTT. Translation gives CASSHGTKNSPLHF.

This chain's CDR3 is CASSFPPGQGTNSPLHF. CDR3 in DNA: TGTGCCAGCAGCTTCCCTCCGGGACAGGGAACAAATTCACCCCTCCACTTT. The V and J genes are TRBV7-9 and TRBJ1-6; TRBD1 matches 9 bases. The CDR3 consists of 17 residues. With 3 bases clipped from V and 7 bases from J, the junction kept 10 bases outside the gene matches. CDR1 and CDR2 (germline): SEHNR, FQNEAQ (reference sequence).

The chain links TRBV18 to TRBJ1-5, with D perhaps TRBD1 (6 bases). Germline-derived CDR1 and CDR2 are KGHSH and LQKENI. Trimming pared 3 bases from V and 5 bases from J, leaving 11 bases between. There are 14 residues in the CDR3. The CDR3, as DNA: TGTGCCAGCTCACCGTCGGACAGCTATCAGCCCCAGCATTTT. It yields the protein CASSPSDSYQPQHF.

CDR3 region: CASSEWDRGTSYGYTF. The CDR3 nucleotides read TGTGCCAGCAGTGAATGGGACAGGGGAACATCCTATGGCTACACCTTC. The chain carries TRBV6-1 and TRBJ1-2, with 10 bases identical to TRBD1. The CDR3 runs to 16 residues. V was pared by 2 bases and J by 4 bases, with 7 bases of the junction left unmatched. CDR1 MNHNS and CDR2 SASEGT come from the germline V gene.

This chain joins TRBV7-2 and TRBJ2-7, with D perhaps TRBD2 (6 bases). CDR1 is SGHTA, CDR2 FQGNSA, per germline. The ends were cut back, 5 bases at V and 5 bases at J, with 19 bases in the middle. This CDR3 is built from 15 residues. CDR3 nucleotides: TGTGCCAGCAGCACCCGGTTGGGGGGACGAGACGAGCAGTACTTC. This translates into CASSTRLGGRDEQYF.

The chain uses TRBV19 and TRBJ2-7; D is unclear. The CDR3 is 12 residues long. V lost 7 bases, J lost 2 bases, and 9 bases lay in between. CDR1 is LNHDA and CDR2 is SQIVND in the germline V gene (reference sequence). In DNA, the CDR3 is TGTGCCAGTAACATCCCCCCCTACGAGCAGTACTTC. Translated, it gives CASNIPPYEQYF.

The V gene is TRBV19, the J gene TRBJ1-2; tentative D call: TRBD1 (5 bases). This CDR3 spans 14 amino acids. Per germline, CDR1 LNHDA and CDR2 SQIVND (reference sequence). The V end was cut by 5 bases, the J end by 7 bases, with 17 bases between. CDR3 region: CASSPLQGLSGYTF. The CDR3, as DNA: TGTGCCAGTAGTCCCCTCCAGGGACTCTCTGGCTACACCTTC.

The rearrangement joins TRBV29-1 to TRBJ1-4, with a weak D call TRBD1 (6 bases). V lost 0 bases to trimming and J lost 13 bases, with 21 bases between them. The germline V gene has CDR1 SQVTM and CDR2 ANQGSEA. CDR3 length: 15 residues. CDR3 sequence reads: CSVEDSSGEGLGLFF. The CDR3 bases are TGCAGCGTTGAAGATTCGTCAGGGGAAGGTTTGGGACTGTTTTTT.